This T cell receptor beta chain was identified during a study of T-cell memory formation after mild COVID-19. About the research overall: TCR clusters mostly belonged to single donors. Notes on the study in general: Prior to infection, memory already included some responding clones, suggesting cross-reactive memory joined. While clones contracting from day 15 to 85 were balanced between CD4 and CD8, later expanders leaned CD4+.

CDR1 is MGHDK and CDR2 is SYGVNS in the germline V gene. V was shortened by 0 bases and J by 0 bases, with 11 bases between the two germline ends. This CDR3 is 16 amino acids long. Of note for this clonotype: Its target is not known.

TCRdb re-analysed the 5' RACE reads in MiXCR, keeping a single row per CDR3 protein. The table lists 400,000 or so distinct CDR3 sequences, 20% of them singletons. The sequence derives from an adult woman who had mild COVID-19 (a few samples of this study predate the infection). Cell type and time point are not known. Sequenced: PBMCs or a T cell subset sorted from them (not recorded which). V usage is TRBV25-1 and J usage is TRBJ1-1; the D is unclear. The CDR3 coding sequence is TGTGCCAGCAGTGAATATGGAGAATCCATGAACACTGAAGCTTTCTTT. This encodes CASSEYGESMNTEAFF.